This T cell receptor (beta chain) appears in the sequencing data of a study of blood T cell repertoires in COVID-19 (dated by TCRdb to 2020 to 2022). Context from the whole study: Samples covering the acute and convalescent phases of COVID-19 were provided by collaborators in the United States, Italy and Spain. The prospective study material was composed of cDNA or gDNA derived from T cells, B-cell-depleted T cells, or PBMCs. The dataset comprised deeply sampled blood TCRbeta repertoires from subjects exposed to, actively infected with, or recovered from COVID-19. The repertoires were made available in a free public database intended to serve as a resource for research on the immune response to SARS-CoV-2. Samples were obtained from the ongoing ImmuneRACE study (first 160 participants) and from over a thousand subjects provided by 6 global collaborators. A de-identified subject ID, COVID-19 status, age in years and sex were almost always included in the sample metadata. HLA class I and class II types, where available, came from metadata supplied by the sample provider rather than from assay-based typing. The paper as a whole reports these results and caveats: Clinical and demographic metadata were provided uncurated, with the amount varying by source and participant.

TCRbeta CDR3 regions were amplified from genomic DNA using the immunoSEQ Assay, a bias-controlled multiplex PCR. On the study's bioinformatics: Nucleated cell counts per sample were estimated from amplification of reference gene primers within the assay. To quantify the absolute abundance of each unique TCRbeta CDR3 rearrangement, sequence reads were collapsed and filtered. Productive Simpson clonality was computed per sample as the square root of Simpson's diversity index over productive rearrangements. TCRdb took this table from immuneACCESS and kept in-frame rearrangements with V and J called. Such tables lack part of the clones; where checked against another copy, unresolved V genes explain under half of the gap, and the rest is unexplained. The V and J calls and clone size were taken over from that table, and D and trimming were inferred from the DNA. The sample table lists over 250,000 clones, about 90% of them with a count of one. The biggest ten clones account for about 2.5% of the sample.

The germline V gene (reference sequence) supplies CDR1 MNHNY and CDR2 SVGAGI. The CDR3 has 12 amino acids, counting the end cysteine and phenylalanine. Only the CDR3 part of the read is kept: 36 bases, read in frame from the first base. From V the trimming removes 9 bases and from J it removes 8 bases, while the gene matches leave 6 bases of the junction unaccounted for. At one collaborating source in Seattle, patients were enrolled during active infection and were followed longitudinally through the course of disease. Collaborating institutions collected whole blood in K2EDTA tubes following their own protocols. Collaborator samples were shipped for TCRbeta analysis as frozen whole blood, isolated PBMCs, or DNA extracted from either sample type. This clone was detected only once. Its antigen is still unknown. No base qualities exist here, and no much larger clone lies one base off it.

This clonotype was obtained from a person aged 18 to 35 with COVID-19, enrolled during active disease. This sequence uses TRBV6-6 and TRBJ2-2, and TRBD1 aligns with 7 junction nucleotides. The sequenced sample consisted of peripheral blood. Here is the DNA: TGTGCCAGTAGACAGGGAACGGGGGAGCTGTTTTTT. This translates into CASRQGTGELFF.